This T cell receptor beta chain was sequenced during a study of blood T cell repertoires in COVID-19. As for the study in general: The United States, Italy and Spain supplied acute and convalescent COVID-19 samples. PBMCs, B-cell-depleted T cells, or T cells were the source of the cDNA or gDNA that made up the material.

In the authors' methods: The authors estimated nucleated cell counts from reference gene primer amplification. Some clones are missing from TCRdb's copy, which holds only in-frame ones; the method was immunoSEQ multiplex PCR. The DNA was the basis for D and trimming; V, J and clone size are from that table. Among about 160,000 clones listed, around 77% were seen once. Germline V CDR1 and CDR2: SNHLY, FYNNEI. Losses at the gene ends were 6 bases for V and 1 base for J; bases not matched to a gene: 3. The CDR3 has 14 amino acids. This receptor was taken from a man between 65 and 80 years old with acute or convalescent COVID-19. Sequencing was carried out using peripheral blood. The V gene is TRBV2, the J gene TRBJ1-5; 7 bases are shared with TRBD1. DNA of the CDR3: TGTGCCAGCAGGTGGACAGGCAGCAATCAGCCCCAGCATTTT. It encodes CASRWTGSNQPQHF. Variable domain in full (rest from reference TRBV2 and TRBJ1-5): EPEVTQTPSHQVTQMGQEVILRCVPISNHLYFYWYRQILGQKVEFLVSFYNNEISEKSEIFDDQFSVERPDGSNFTLKIRSTKLEDSAMYFCASRWTGSNQPQHFGDGTRLSIL.